This T cell receptor (beta chain) was profiled in a study of response to subunit inactivated influenza vaccine. After removal of 1 base from V and 7 bases from J, the junction contained 8 bases not matched to a gene. The CDR3 runs to 16 residues. CDR1 is LGHNA, CDR2 YNFKEQ, per germline. In TCRdb, the RT-PCR reads were re-called with MiXCR into one record per CDR3 protein. The repertoire has about half a million distinct CDR3 sequences, 9.5% to 12% of them found once; the top ten carry approximately 12%. This specimen was PBMCs from blood, taken 35 to 45 days after vaccination. The chain has TRBV4-2 and TRBJ2-1, with 9 bases aligning to TRBD2. The TCR comes from a man aged 50-60 years who received an inactivated influenza vaccine. CDR3 nucleotide sequence: TGTGCCAGCAGCCAAGCGGCTAGCGGGGTTCGGAATGAGCAGTTCTTC. It translates to CASSQAASGVRNEQFF.